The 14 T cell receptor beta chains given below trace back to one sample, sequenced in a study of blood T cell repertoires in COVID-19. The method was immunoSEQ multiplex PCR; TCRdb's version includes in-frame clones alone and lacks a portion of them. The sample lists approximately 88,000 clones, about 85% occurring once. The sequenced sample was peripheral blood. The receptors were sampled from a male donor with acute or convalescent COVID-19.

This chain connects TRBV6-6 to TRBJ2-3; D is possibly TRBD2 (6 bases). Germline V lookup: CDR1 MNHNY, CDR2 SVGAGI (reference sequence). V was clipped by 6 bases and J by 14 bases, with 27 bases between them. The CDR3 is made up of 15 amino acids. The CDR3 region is CASSQTFRELGQVYF. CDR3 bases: TGTGCCAGCAGCCAAACCTTCCGGGAGCTCGGCCAGGTGTATTTT.

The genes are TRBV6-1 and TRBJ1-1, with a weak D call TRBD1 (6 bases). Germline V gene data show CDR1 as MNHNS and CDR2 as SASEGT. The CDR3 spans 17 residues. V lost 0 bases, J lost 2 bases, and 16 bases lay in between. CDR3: CASSEALLGQRNTEAFF. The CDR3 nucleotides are TGTGCCAGCAGTGAAGCGCTTCTTGGACAGCGCAACACTGAAGCTTTCTTT.

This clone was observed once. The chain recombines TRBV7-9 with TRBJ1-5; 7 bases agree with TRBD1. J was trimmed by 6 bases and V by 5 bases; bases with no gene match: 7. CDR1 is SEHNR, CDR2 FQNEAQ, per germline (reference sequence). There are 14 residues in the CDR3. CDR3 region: CASSTQGEGQPQHF. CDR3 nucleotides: TGTGCCAGCAGCACGCAGGGGGAAGGTCAGCCCCAGCATTTT.

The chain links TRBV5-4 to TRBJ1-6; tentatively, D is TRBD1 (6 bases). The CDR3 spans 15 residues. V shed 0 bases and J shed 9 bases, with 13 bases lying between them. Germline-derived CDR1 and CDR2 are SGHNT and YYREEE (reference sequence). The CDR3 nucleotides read TGTGCCAGCAGCTTGGACAGGGCAAAAAGTTCACCCCTCCACTTT. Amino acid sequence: CASSLDRAKSSPLHF.

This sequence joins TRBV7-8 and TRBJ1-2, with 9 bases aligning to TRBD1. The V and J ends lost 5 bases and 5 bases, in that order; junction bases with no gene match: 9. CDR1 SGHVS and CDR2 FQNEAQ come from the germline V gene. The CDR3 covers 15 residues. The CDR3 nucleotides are TGTGCCAGCAGCACGACCGGGACAGGGACTTATGGCTACACCTTC. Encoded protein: CASSTTGTGTYGYTF.

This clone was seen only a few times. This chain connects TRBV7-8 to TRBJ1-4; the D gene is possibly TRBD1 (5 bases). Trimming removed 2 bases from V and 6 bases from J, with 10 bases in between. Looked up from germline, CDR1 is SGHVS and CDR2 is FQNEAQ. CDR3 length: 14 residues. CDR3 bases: TGTGCCAGCAGCTTATCGGCAGGGTATGAAAAACTGTTTTTT. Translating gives CASSLSAGYEKLFF.

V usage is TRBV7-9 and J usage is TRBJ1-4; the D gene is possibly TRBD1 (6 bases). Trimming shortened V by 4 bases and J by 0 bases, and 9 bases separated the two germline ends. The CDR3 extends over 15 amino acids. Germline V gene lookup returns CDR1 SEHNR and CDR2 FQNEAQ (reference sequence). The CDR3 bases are TGTGCCAGCAGCTCCCGGACAGCAACTAATGAAAAACTGTTTTTT. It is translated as CASSSRTATNEKLFF.

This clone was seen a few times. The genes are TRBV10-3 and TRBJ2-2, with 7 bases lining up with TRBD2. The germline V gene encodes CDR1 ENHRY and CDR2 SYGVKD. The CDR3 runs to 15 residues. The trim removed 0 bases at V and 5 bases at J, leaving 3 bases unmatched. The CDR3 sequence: CAISESTGGTGELFF. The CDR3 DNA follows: TGTGCCATCAGTGAGTCGACGGGGGGTACCGGGGAGCTGTTTTTT.

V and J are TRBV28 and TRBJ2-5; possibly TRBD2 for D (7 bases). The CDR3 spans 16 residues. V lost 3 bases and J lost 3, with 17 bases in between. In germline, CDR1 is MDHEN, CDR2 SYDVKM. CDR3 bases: TGTGCCAGCAGTTTTACCTACGGGGGGCCTAAAGAGACCCAGTACTTC. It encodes CASSFTYGGPKETQYF.

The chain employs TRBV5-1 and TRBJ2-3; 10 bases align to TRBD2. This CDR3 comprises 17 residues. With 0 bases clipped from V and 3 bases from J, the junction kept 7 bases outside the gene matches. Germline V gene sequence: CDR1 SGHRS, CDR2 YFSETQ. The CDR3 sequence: CASSLESGGDFTDTQYF. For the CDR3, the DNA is TGCGCCAGCAGCTTGGAAAGCGGGGGGGATTTTACAGATACGCAGTATTTT.

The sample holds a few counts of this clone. CDR3 in amino acids: CASTPPTGVNEKLFF. Written as DNA, the CDR3 is TGTGCCAGCACCCCCCCGACAGGCGTAAATGAAAAACTGTTTTTT. The chain couples TRBV5-5 to TRBJ1-4, with a possible D match to TRBD1 (6 bases). The CDR3 is made up of 15 amino acids. V was pared by 6 bases and J by 5 bases, with 17 bases between. Germline loops: CDR1 SGHKS, CDR2 YYEKEE (reference sequence).

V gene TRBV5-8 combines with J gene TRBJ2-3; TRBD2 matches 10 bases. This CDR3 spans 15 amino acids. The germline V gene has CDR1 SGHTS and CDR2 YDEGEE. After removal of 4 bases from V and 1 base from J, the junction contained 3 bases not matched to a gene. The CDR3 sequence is CASSQTSGGTDTQYF. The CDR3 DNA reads TGTGCCAGCAGCCAAACTAGCGGGGGCACAGATACGCAGTATTTT.

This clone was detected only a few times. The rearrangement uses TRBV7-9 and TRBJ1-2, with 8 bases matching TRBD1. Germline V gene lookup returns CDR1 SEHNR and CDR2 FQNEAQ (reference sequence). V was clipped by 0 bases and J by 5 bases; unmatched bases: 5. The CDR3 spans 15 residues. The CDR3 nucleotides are TGTGCCAGCAGCTTAGCGGCAGGGGGCTGGTATGGCTACACCTTC. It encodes CASSLAAGGWYGYTF.

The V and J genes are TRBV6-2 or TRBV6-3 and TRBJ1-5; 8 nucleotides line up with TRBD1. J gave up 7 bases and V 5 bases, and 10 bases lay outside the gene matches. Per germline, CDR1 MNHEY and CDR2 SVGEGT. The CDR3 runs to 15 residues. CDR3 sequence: CASSRTGRSGQPQHF. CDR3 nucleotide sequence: TGTGCCAGCAGTCGGACAGGGAGGTCGGGGCAGCCCCAGCATTTT.